This paragraph covers one TCR beta chain sequence. The antigen is undetermined. This sample is part of a study of beta chain features in type 1 diabetes. Every bit of the isolated RNA underwent reverse transcription, so sequencing read expressed TCRB transcripts. TCRdb's copy holds only in-frame clones and misses some; the assay was immunoSEQ multiplex PCR. The table has under 850,000 clones, about an eighth seen once; the top ten hold 0.022%. Donors underwent one heparinised blood draw, 100 to 150 mL on average. Points from the study as a whole: Lower insertion and higher deletion counts appeared at VDJ junctions in type 1 diabetes patients. Within each of all four CD4+ subsets, Type 1 diabetes patients had TCRB CDR3s that were moderately but significantly shorter. A possible short-template PCR bias applies equally to patients and controls.

The germline gives CDR1 LNHNV, CDR2 YYDKDF (reference sequence). This CDR3 is 13 amino acids long. V was pared by 5 bases and J by 3 bases, with 11 bases between. This chain uses TRBV15 with TRBJ2-7; D unclear. Sequences were obtained from naive CD4+ T cells from blood. The clonotype comes from a man between 18 and 35 years old with type 1 diabetes. The CDR3 here is CATSRASRYEQYF. In nucleotides, the CDR3 is TGTGCCACCAGCCGAGCCTCTCGCTACGAGCAGTACTTC.